This T cell receptor beta chain came from a study of shared clonotypes between healthy human individuals. The CDR3 is 13 amino acids. CDR1 is SGHTA and CDR2 is FQGNSA in the germline V gene. Trimming removed 5 bases at V and 1 base at J, with 8 bases between. Each cell subset's genomic DNA was divided evenly among several immunoSEQ plates. Repertoires were generated with immunoSEQ multiplex PCR, while TCRdb's copy carries only in-frame clones and drops some. The sample carries more than 2,000,000 clones, approximately 93% recorded once. All donors were Caucasian adults living in Nashville, Tennessee. Sequenced input: naive CD4+ T cells from PBMCs. As to subset: CD45RA+ positively selected. This sequence originates from a man younger than 35 in good health. Some clones in this sample may be carry-over from other donors' samples. V gene TRBV7-2 combines with J gene TRBJ2-5; D is ambiguous. The CDR3 here is CASSGDTQETQYF. CDR3 nucleotide sequence: TGTGCCAGCAGCGGAGACACCCAAGAGACCCAGTACTTC.